The rows below give T cell receptor beta chains drawn from one sample of a study of Ad26.COV2.S vaccination and SARS-CoV-2 variants. Assay used: immunoSEQ multiplex PCR; TCRdb lists only in-frame clones, some missing. The sample holds around 340,000 clones, 75% to 90% seen once. Source: peripheral blood, taken in a trial of Ad26.COV2.S vaccine versus placebo. These receptors all stem from a person between 18 and 59 years old who received the Ad26.COV2.S COVID-19 vaccine or a placebo. Each CDR3 is given with its conserved first and last residue. A D gene is named only where the DNA matches it firmly. Clone size, where shown, is once, few, many, or a class for clones that have expanded.

d_call	clone_size	v_call	j_call	cdr3_aa	cdr3_nt
.	.	TRBV2	TRBJ1-5	CASSEIRGSGNQPQHF	TGTGCCAGCAGTGAAATTCGTGGGTCTGGCAATCAGCCCCAGCATTTT
.	.	TRBV3-1/TRBV3-2	TRBJ2-2	CASSQRRGTNTGELFF	TGTGCCAGCAGCCAAAGGAGGGGAACGAACACCGGGGAGCTGTTTTTT
.	.	TRBV2	TRBJ1-5	CASSSESNQPQHF	TGTGCCAGCAGTTCTGAGAGCAATCAGCCCCAGCATTTT
.	.	TRBV3-1/TRBV3-2	TRBJ1-2	CASSLPGPQGGGYGYTF	TGTGCCAGCAGCCTACCGGGCCCCCAGGGCGGAGGCTATGGCTACACCTTC
TRBD2	.	TRBV19	TRBJ2-3	CASSIASGRTTDTQYF	TGTGCCAGTAGTATAGCTAGCGGGAGGACCACAGATACGCAGTATTTT
.	once	TRBV28	TRBJ2-3	CASSLSRGAFYTDTQYF	TGTGCCAGCAGTTTATCCCGCGGGGCCTTTTACACAGATACGCAGTATTTT
.	.	TRBV12-3/TRBV12-4	TRBJ1-3	CASEASGNTIYF	TGTGCCAGCGAAGCTTCTGGAAACACCATATATTTT
.	.	TRBV7-6	TRBJ2-7	CASSPVTRTSYEQYF	TGTGCCAGCAGCCCGGTGACACGGACATCCTACGAGCAGTACTTC
.	.	TRBV19	TRBJ1-2	CATNLPGADYGYTF	TGTGCCACCAACCTACCGGGCGCCGACTATGGCTACACCTTC
.	.	TRBV7-9	TRBJ1-4	CASSLLEGRRNEKLFF	TGTGCCAGCAGCTTATTGGAGGGACGGAGGAATGAAAAACTGTTTTTT
.	.	TRBV2	TRBJ2-2	CASTGSVTGELFF	TGTGCCAGCACAGGGTCGGTCACCGGGGAGCTGTTTTTT
TRBD1	.	TRBV4-1	TRBJ1-2	CASSLAEGGASYGYTF	TGCGCCAGCAGCCTCGCTGAAGGGGGCGCCTCCTATGGCTACACCTTC
.	.	TRBV6-2/TRBV6-3	TRBJ2-5	CASSSPPNQETQYF	TGTGCCAGCAGTTCCCCACCCAACCAAGAGACCCAGTACTTC
TRBD1	.	TRBV9	TRBJ1-2	CASSVGPTGGYGYTF	TGTGCCAGCAGCGTAGGGCCTACAGGGGGCTATGGCTACACCTTC
.	once	TRBV9	TRBJ1-1	CASSPGGSHHTEAFF	TGTGCCAGCAGCCCAGGTGGCAGTCATCACACTGAAGCTTTCTTT
TRBD2	.	TRBV11-2	TRBJ2-5	CASSPGTSGVETQYF	TGTGCCAGCAGCCCCGGGACTAGCGGGGTGGAGACCCAGTACTTC
TRBD2	once	TRBV5-6	TRBJ2-7	CASSLGVSGGYEQYF	TGTGCCAGCAGCTTGGGCGTCTCGGGAGGGTACGAGCAGTACTTC
.	.	TRBV3-1/TRBV3-2	TRBJ2-5	CASSQGRGGVLTQYF	TGTGCCAGCAGCCAAGGAAGGGGAGGAGTTTTGACCCAGTACTTC
TRBD2	.	TRBV6-5	TRBJ2-3	CASRSLAGGTDTQYF	TGTGCCAGCAGGTCACTAGCGGGGGGCACAGATACGCAGTATTTT
.	few	TRBV3-1/TRBV3-2	TRBJ1-5	CASSRQPQHF	TGTGCCAGCAGCCGTCAGCCCCAGCATTTT
.	few	TRBV27	TRBJ2-1	CASSLLGYPEQFF	TGTGCCAGCAGTTTATTGGGGTATCCTGAGCAGTTCTTC
.	.	TRBV27	TRBJ2-7	CASSFSAGTKNPYEQYF	TGTGCCAGCAGTTTTTCAGCCGGGACCAAGAACCCCTACGAGCAGTACTTC
TRBD1	once	TRBV6-5	TRBJ1-1	CASRAQGAGEAFF	TGTGCCAGCAGGGCACAGGGGGCTGGGGAAGCTTTCTTT
TRBD1	few	TRBV24-1	TRBJ1-2	CATSDPGTGGGIGYTF	TGTGCCACCAGTGATCCCGGGACAGGGGGCGGGATTGGCTACACCTTC
.	.	TRBV6-4	TRBJ1-5	CASSDSLTEYDSNQPQHF	TGTGCCAGCAGTGACTCCCTTACAGAGTATGATAGCAATCAGCCCCAGCATTTT
TRBD2	.	TRBV24-1	TRBJ2-1	CATSDRTSGGAGQFF	TGTGCCACCAGTGACCGGACTAGCGGGGGGGCCGGGCAGTTCTTC
.	.	TRBV7-8	TRBJ1-5	CASSLIQGVAKQPQHF	TGTGCCAGCAGCTTAATCCAAGGGGTTGCGAAACAGCCCCAGCATTTT
TRBD1	few	TRBV29-1	TRBJ2-7	CSAGGWGYEQYF	TGCAGCGCAGGGGGATGGGGTTACGAGCAGTACTTC
.	.	TRBV5-1	TRBJ2-3	CASSLASSDTQYF	TGCGCCAGCAGCTTGGCTAGCTCAGATACGCAGTATTTT
TRBD1	.	TRBV11-2	TRBJ2-7	CASRPDRGLGEQYF	TGTGCCAGCAGACCGGACAGGGGCCTCGGCGAGCAGTACTTC
.	.	TRBV7-2	TRBJ1-1	CASSLGYGNTEAFF	TGTGCCAGCAGCTTAGGGTATGGAAACACTGAAGCTTTCTTT
.	.	TRBV11-2	TRBJ1-1	CASRPSLGGEAFF	TGTGCCAGCAGGCCATCTCTGGGGGGTGAAGCTTTCTTT
.	.	TRBV7-2	TRBJ2-7	CASSLEGAYEQYF	TGTGCCAGCAGCTTGGAAGGGGCCTACGAGCAGTACTTC
TRBD1	.	TRBV14	TRBJ2-7	CASSQWTGVEQYF	TGTGCCAGCAGCCAATGGACAGGTGTCGAGCAGTACTTC
TRBD2	.	TRBV4-3	TRBJ2-1	CASSQDPGLAGYNEQFF	TGCGCCAGCAGCCAAGACCCGGGACTAGCGGGTTACAATGAGCAGTTCTTC
.	.	TRBV18	TRBJ2-3	CASSPPRRKGHADTQYF	TGTGCCAGCTCACCACCAAGGAGAAAGGGCCACGCAGATACGCAGTATTTT